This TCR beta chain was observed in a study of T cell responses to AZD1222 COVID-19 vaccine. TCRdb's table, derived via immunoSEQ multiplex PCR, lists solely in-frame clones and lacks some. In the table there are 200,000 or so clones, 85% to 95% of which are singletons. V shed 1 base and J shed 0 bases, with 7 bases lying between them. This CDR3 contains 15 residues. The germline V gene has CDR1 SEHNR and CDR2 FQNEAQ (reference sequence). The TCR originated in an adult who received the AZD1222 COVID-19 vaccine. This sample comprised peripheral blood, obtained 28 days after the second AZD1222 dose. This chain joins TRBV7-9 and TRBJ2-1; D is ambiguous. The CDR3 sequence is CASSLGLASYNEQFF. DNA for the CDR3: TGTGCCAGCAGCTTAGGGCTGGCCTCCTACAATGAGCAGTTCTTC.